These 30 T cell receptor beta chains were all obtained from the same sample, sequenced in a study of CD8 T cells in Susac syndrome. Reverse transcription of about 0.45 to 1 ug RNA was performed with random hexamers. MiXCR was run by TCRdb on the immunoSEQ multiplex PCR reads, yielding one entry per CDR3 protein. Here the sample spans fewer than 100,000 distinct CDR3 sequences, roughly 90% being singletons. Sequencing was carried out using CD8+ T cells from PBMCs. These TCRs come from a human donor with multiple sclerosis.

The CDR3 nucleotides are TGTGCCACCAGTGATTCCACAGGGGGCGAAGAGACCCAGTACTTC. Protein: CATSDSTGGEETQYF. The chain recombines TRBV24-1 with TRBJ2-5; 9 nucleotides agree with TRBD1. V was clipped by 2 bases and J by 3 bases; unmatched bases: 3. The CDR3 length is 15 residues. Germline V gives CDR1 KGHDR, CDR2 SFDVKD.

This clonotype was recorded once. V usage is TRBV4-1 and J usage is TRBJ2-3; D remains unclear. V gave up 1 base and J gave up 6 bases, with 14 bases separating them. In germline, CDR1 is MGHRA, CDR2 YSYEKL. This CDR3 is built from 15 residues. CDR3 bases: TGCGCCAGCAGCCAAGGACCTCTAAACTCCGATACGCAGTATTTT. It translates to CASSQGPLNSDTQYF.

J is TRBJ2-3 and V is TRBV7-8; 10 positions agree with TRBD2. V gave up 1 base and J gave up 3 bases; unmatched junction bases: 16. From germline, CDR1 is SGHVS and CDR2 FQNEAQ. The CDR3 loop spans 20 amino acids. DNA for the CDR3: TGTGCCAGCAGCTTAGAGGGTCTAGCGGGAGTTCCCGCTATAACAGATACGCAGTATTTT. It codes for CASSLEGLAGVPAITDTQYF.

CDR3 DNA sequence: TGTGCCAGCAGCCAAGACGGACAGAACTATGGCTACACCTTC. This encodes CASSQDGQNYGYTF. The chain couples TRBV3-1 to TRBJ1-2; D might be TRBD1 (6 bases). This CDR3 spans 14 amino acids. V lost 0 bases to trimming and J lost 2 bases, with 7 bases between them. Germline CDR1 reads LGHDT; CDR2 reads YNNKEL (reference sequence).

The V and J genes are TRBV4-3 and TRBJ2-1; perhaps TRBD1 as D (5 bases). The CDR3 is 17 amino acids. Between the trimmed V and J ends, which lost 3 bases and 0 bases, there was a span of 15 bases. CDR1 is LGHNA, CDR2 YSLEER, per germline. The CDR3 DNA sequence: TGCGCCAGCAGCCAGGGGCCAACGGAGAGCTCCTACAATGAGCAGTTCTTC. Encoded protein: CASSQGPTESSYNEQFF.

V and J are TRBV6-1 and TRBJ2-1, with 11 nucleotides matching TRBD2. Unmatched junction bases numbered 5, after V lost 4 bases and J lost 6 bases. The germline V gene encodes CDR1 MNHNS and CDR2 SASEGT. The CDR3 loop spans 15 amino acids. The chain's CDR3 is CASSVAGGFTNEQFF. CDR3 nucleotide sequence: TGTGCCAGCAGTGTAGCGGGAGGGTTTACCAATGAGCAGTTCTTC.

The chain has TRBV5-6 and TRBJ2-5; 8 nucleotides match TRBD2. The trim removed 4 bases at V and 1 base at J, leaving 9 bases unmatched. The germline gives CDR1 SGHDT, CDR2 YYEEEE. This CDR3 has 16 amino acids. CDR3 nucleotide sequence: TGTGCCAGCAGCGTAGGTACTAGCGGTTTCCAAGAGACCCAGTACTTC. Residues: CASSVGTSGFQETQYF.

This chain connects TRBV13 to TRBJ1-3; D is undetermined. This CDR3 region has 15 residues. The germline gives CDR1 PRHDT, CDR2 FYEKMQ (reference sequence). V was cut by 0 bases and J by 0 bases, with 6 bases left in between. CDR3 DNA sequence: TGTGCCAGCAGCTTAGGCAGGAGCTCTGGAAACACCATATATTTT. Its translation: CASSLGRSSGNTIYF.

The CDR3: CASSVEGAGTYEQFF. CDR3 bases: TGTGCCAGCAGCGTAGAGGGAGCGGGGACATATGAGCAGTTCTTC. The genes are TRBV9 and TRBJ2-1, with D possibly TRBD2 on 7 matching bases. V gave up 0 bases and J gave up 8 bases, with 15 bases separating them. The germline CDR1 and CDR2 sequences are SGDLS and YYNGEE. This CDR3 is 15 amino acids long.

V usage is TRBV12-5 and J usage is TRBJ2-7, with D tentatively TRBD2 (7 bases). The V gene's germline CDR1 is LGHNT and CDR2 FRNRAP. V lost 5 bases and J 3 bases, leaving 14 bases between the germline ends. CDR3 size: 14 residues. The CDR3 sequence is CASGEGGVHYEQYF. The CDR3 DNA follows: TGTGCTAGTGGTGAGGGGGGGGTCCACTACGAGCAGTACTTC.

This chain links TRBV5-6 with TRBJ1-5; maybe TRBD1 (5 bases). Trimming stripped 4 bases from V and 1 base from J, with 18 bases between. CDR3 length: 17 residues. CDR1 is SGHDT and CDR2 is YYEEEE in the germline V gene. The CDR3 bases are TGTGCCAGCAGCCCCTCGGGGGGGGAGGGCAGCAATCAGCCCCAGCATTTT. Protein sequence: CASSPSGGEGSNQPQHF.

The gene calls are TRBV9 and TRBJ2-1; 10 bases map to TRBD2. The CDR3 consists of 15 residues. CDR1 is SGDLS, CDR2 YYNGEE, per germline. The junction had 2 bases not matched to a gene; V was cut back by 2 bases and J by 3 bases. This CDR3 is CASSVSGGIYNEQFF. The CDR3 DNA is TGTGCCAGCAGCGTTAGCGGGGGGATCTACAATGAGCAGTTCTTC.

V and J are TRBV19 and TRBJ1-1; no firm D call. The germline V gene has CDR1 LNHDA and CDR2 SQIVND (reference sequence). The V gene lost 3 bases and the J gene lost 0 bases, with 11 bases spanning the gap. This CDR3 has 15 residues. In DNA form, the CDR3 reads TGTGCCAGTAGTATTTGGGCAGCCATGAACACTGAAGCTTTCTTT. Translation: CASSIWAAMNTEAFF.

The CDR3 bases are TGTGCCAGCAGCCCCACGGGGAGTAGCGGGAGGGGTTACGAGCAGTACTTC. This codes for CASSPTGSSGRGYEQYF. V usage is TRBV6-8 and J usage is TRBJ2-7; TRBD2 agrees at 11 bases. The germline CDR1 and CDR2 sequences are MNHGY and SAAAGT. Trimming removed 6 bases from V and 4 bases from J; junction bases left unmatched: 14. The CDR3 runs to 17 residues.

In this sample, this clonotype turned up a few times. CDR3: CASSPLLAGEQFF. DNA for the CDR3: TGTGCCAGCAGCCCCCTTCTGGCAGGTGAGCAGTTCTTC. The J gene is TRBJ2-1, the V gene TRBV27; no clear D gene. Germline-derived CDR1 and CDR2 are MNHEY and SMNVEV (reference sequence). V shed 6 bases and J shed 9 bases, with 15 bases lying between them. The CDR3 is 13 amino acids.

The gene calls are TRBV14 and TRBJ1-1, with no clear D. The CDR3 totals 13 residues. CDR1 is SGHDN and CDR2 is FVKESK in the germline V gene. V lost 1 base to trimming and J lost 5 bases, with 8 bases between them. CDR3 loop: CASSQGGSTEAFF. DNA for the CDR3: TGTGCCAGCAGCCAAGGCGGAAGTACTGAAGCTTTCTTT. The full variable domain, rest sourced from reference TRBV14 and TRBJ1-1, is EAGVTQFPSHSVIEKGQTVTLRCDPISGHDNLYWYRRVMGKEIKFLLHFVKESKQDESGMPNNRFLAERTGGTYSTLKVQPAELEDSGVYFCASSQGGSTEAFFGQGTRLTVV.

In this sample, this clonotype turned up once. This rearrangement joins TRBV12-3 or TRBV12-4 to TRBJ2-1; D remains unclear. The CDR3 runs to 13 residues. The V gene lost 5 bases and the J gene lost 6 bases, with 11 bases spanning the gap. The CDR3 DNA sequence: TGTGCCAGCAGTGACGGGCCGGCCAATGAGCAGTTCTTC. Translated: CASSDGPANEQFF.

The chain joins TRBV12-3 or TRBV12-4 to TRBJ1-1, with D unclear. The CDR3 runs to 14 residues. V lost 3 bases and J lost 0, with 8 bases in between. This chain's CDR3 is CASSFLSLNTEAFF. The DNA of the CDR3 is TGTGCCAGCAGTTTTTTGTCGTTGAACACTGAAGCTTTCTTT.

The chain is built from TRBV9 and TRBJ1-4, with a possible D match to TRBD1 (5 bases). The germline V gene encodes CDR1 SGDLS and CDR2 YYNGEE. The CDR3 has 15 residues. V dropped 2 bases and J dropped 0 bases, with 8 bases sitting between them. The CDR3 loop reads CASSVETATNEKLFF. As DNA, the CDR3 is TGTGCCAGCAGCGTCGAGACAGCAACTAATGAAAAACTGTTTTTT.

The chain carries TRBV5-4 and TRBJ2-1; D may be TRBD1 or TRBD2 (5 bases each). The germline V gene encodes CDR1 SGHNT and CDR2 YYREEE (reference sequence). The V gene lost 4 bases and the J gene lost 2 bases, with 16 bases spanning the gap. CDR3 length equals 16 residues. CDR3 DNA: TGTGCCAGCAGCCTCTCGGGACGAACGACCTACAATGAGCAGTTCTTC. The encoded protein is CASSLSGRTTYNEQFF.

V and J are TRBV9 and TRBJ2-6; D is possibly TRBD1 (6 bases). This CDR3 contains 19 residues. Trimming took off 4 bases at V and 0 bases at J, with 20 bases between the two ends. Germline-derived CDR1 and CDR2 are SGDLS and YYNGEE. CDR3: CASSLPTGPSPSGANVLTF. The CDR3 region has the DNA TGTGCCAGCAGCTTACCGACAGGCCCCTCTCCCTCTGGGGCCAACGTCCTGACTTTC.

The V call is TRBV3-1, the J call TRBJ2-1; 13 bases agree with TRBD2. The CDR3 loop spans 15 amino acids. V was pared by 2 bases and J by 7 bases, with 2 bases of the junction left unmatched. Germline V gene lookup returns CDR1 LGHDT and CDR2 YNNKEL (reference sequence). CDR3: CASSQPGLAGNEQFF. The CDR3 bases are TGTGCCAGCAGCCAACCGGGACTAGCGGGGAATGAGCAGTTCTTC.

The chain employs TRBV30 and TRBJ2-2; either TRBD1 or TRBD2 may fit D (5 bases each). This CDR3 has 15 residues. Trimming removed 3 bases from V and 6 bases from J, with 17 bases in between. Per the germline V gene, CDR1 is GTSNPN and CDR2 is SVGIG (reference sequence). This chain's CDR3 is CAWSWDGDYSGELFF. CDR3 bases: TGTGCCTGGAGCTGGGACGGGGATTACTCCGGGGAGCTGTTTTTT.

This rearrangement joins TRBV6-5 to TRBJ2-1; D uncertain. Germline lookup yields CDR1 MNHEY and CDR2 SVGAGI. The V gene lost 2 bases and the J gene lost 6 bases, with 8 bases spanning the gap. There are 13 residues in the CDR3. CDR3: CASSYTSINEQFF. CDR3 in DNA: TGTGCCAGCAGTTACACCAGTATCAATGAGCAGTTCTTC.

This clonotype was picked up one time. The rearrangement uses TRBV7-2 and TRBJ1-2; D perhaps matches TRBD1 (6 bases). The CDR3 covers 13 residues. Germline V gene lookup returns CDR1 SGHTA and CDR2 FQGNSA. The V end lost 5 bases, the J end lost 4 bases, and 11 bases lay between the germline ends. The CDR3 DNA reads TGTGCCAGCAGCCCGGGGGCCCGCTATGGCTACACCTTC. Its translation is CASSPGARYGYTF.

V gene TRBV11-2 combines with J gene TRBJ1-6; D may be TRBD1 (6 bases). Germline V lookup: CDR1 SGHAT, CDR2 FQNNGV. Between the trimmed V and J ends, which lost 3 bases and 8 bases, there was a span of 17 bases. The CDR3 runs to 16 residues. For the CDR3, the DNA is TGTGCCAGCAGCTTGAGGGTCACAGGGCGAGATTCACCCCTCCACTTT. Its protein product is CASSLRVTGRDSPLHF.

CDR3 in amino acids: CASSTGQGNSPLHF. The CDR3 coding sequence is TGTGCCAGCAGCACGGGACAGGGTAATTCACCCCTCCACTTT. This chain connects TRBV7-9 to TRBJ1-6; the match to TRBD1 covers 9 bases. Germline values: CDR1 SEHNR, CDR2 FQNEAQ (reference sequence). Germline trimming cut 5 bases from V and 6 bases from J; bases unmatched to any gene: 2. The CDR3 has 14 amino acids.

This rearrangement joins TRBV19 to TRBJ2-7, with no clear D. The CDR3 totals 13 residues. V shed 2 bases and J shed 3 bases, with 8 bases lying between them. CDR1 is LNHDA and CDR2 is SQIVND in the germline V gene (reference sequence). The CDR3 nucleotides read TGTGCCAGTAGTATAACGGTCAGCTACGAGCAGTACTTC. This gives the protein CASSITVSYEQYF. The complete variable domain, with remaining parts taken from reference TRBV19 and TRBJ2-7, reads DGGITQSPKYLFRKEGQNVTLSCEQNLNHDAMYWYRQDPGQGLRLIYYSQIVNDFQKGDIAEGYSVSREKKESFPLTVTSAQKNPTAFYLCASSITVSYEQYFGPGTRLTVT.

This chain uses TRBV30 with TRBJ1-1; TRBD1 aligns across 8 bases. The CDR3 runs to 12 residues. In germline, CDR1 is GTSNPN, CDR2 SVGIG (reference sequence). V dropped 5 bases and J dropped 3; count of bases not matched to a gene: 2. The CDR3 loop reads CAWGQGYTEAFF. CDR3 coding DNA: TGTGCCTGGGGACAGGGTTACACTGAAGCTTTCTTT.

This clonotype was observed a single time. This sequence joins TRBV7-9 and TRBJ2-7; D gene unclear. The CDR3 extends over 13 amino acids. V dropped 3 bases and J dropped 3 bases, with 9 bases sitting between them. CDR1 and CDR2 from the germline V gene are SEHNR and FQNEAQ (reference sequence). CDR3 bases: TGTGCCAGCAGCTTCAATGACCTCTACGAGCAGTACTTC. As protein: CASSFNDLYEQYF.